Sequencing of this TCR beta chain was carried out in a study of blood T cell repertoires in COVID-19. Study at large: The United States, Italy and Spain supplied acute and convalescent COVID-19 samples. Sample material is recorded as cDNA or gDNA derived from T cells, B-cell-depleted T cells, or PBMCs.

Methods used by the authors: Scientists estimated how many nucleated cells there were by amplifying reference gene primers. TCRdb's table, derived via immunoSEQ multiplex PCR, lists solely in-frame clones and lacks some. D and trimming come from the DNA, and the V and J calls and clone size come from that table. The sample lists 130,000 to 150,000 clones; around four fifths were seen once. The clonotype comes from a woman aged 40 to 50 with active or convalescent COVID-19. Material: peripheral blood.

The chain's CDR3 is CATSTGADEKLFF. For the CDR3, the DNA is TGTGCCACTTCAACAGGGGCGGATGAAAAACTGTTTTTT. The chain is built from TRBV6-5 and TRBJ1-4; 7 bases fit TRBD1. The germline CDR1 and CDR2 sequences are MNHEY and SVGAGI. CDR3 size: 13 residues. The ends lost 10 bases at V and 6 bases at J; junction bases unmatched: 8.